Sequencing of this T cell receptor (beta chain) was carried out in a study of blood T cell repertoires in COVID-19. Across the study: COVID-19 samples, acute and convalescent, were from the United States, Italy and Spain. Sources were T cells, B-cell-depleted T cells, or PBMCs; the material itself was cDNA or gDNA.

This clone was seen once. Authors' processing steps: Reference gene primer amplification gave nucleated cell count estimates. The protocol was immunoSEQ multiplex PCR, while the TCRdb copy is restricted to in-frame clones and leaves out a portion. V and J calls and clone size are given by that table; D and trimming were obtained from the DNA. In the table there are 250,000 to 350,000 clones, more than 80% of which are singletons. Among Cohort 3 donors, those recovered had two negative PCRs, clearance, or symptom resolution. The sequenced material came from PBMCs or T cells enriched from blood (not recorded which). The clonotype originates from a woman aged 18-30 years who had recovered from COVID-19.

The CDR3 sequence is CASSLQTDYGYTF. The CDR3 DNA follows: TGTGCCAGCAGCCTACAGACAGATTATGGCTACACCTTC. The chain employs TRBV7-2 and TRBJ1-2, with D tentatively TRBD1 (5 bases). Trimming stripped 5 bases from V and 5 bases from J, with 12 bases between. Germline V lookup: CDR1 SGHTA, CDR2 FQGNSA. The CDR3 contains 13 residues.